This is a list of T cell receptor beta chains from one sample in a study of T cell responses to AZD1222 COVID-19 vaccine. Here immunoSEQ multiplex PCR was the method, and the copy in TCRdb shows in-frame clones only, minus some. Of 130,000 to 150,000 clones in the sample, approximately 90% were seen once. The source material was peripheral blood, sampled on day 0 of AZD1222 vaccination. These receptors were obtained from an adult in good health. Both conserved end residues are part of each CDR3. The D gene is left open where the match is weak. Where a row states a size, it is once, few, many or the class of an expanded clone; other rows omit it.

len: 19; j_gene: TRBJ2-4; v_gene: TRBV11-2; d_gene: TRBD2; abundance: .; CDR3nt: TGTGCCAGCAGCTTAGGGGCTAGCGGGGGGACTTTAGCCAAAAACATTCAGTACTTC; CDR3aa: CASSLGASGGTLAKNIQYF
len: 13; j_gene: TRBJ1-1; v_gene: TRBV5-1; d_gene: TRBD1; abundance: .; CDR3nt: TGCGCCAGCAGCACCACAGGGGACACTGAAGCTTTCTTT; CDR3aa: CASSTTGDTEAFF
len: 14; j_gene: TRBJ1-1; v_gene: TRBV23-1; d_gene: .; abundance: .; CDR3nt: TGCGCCAGCCCCCAGGGCAGGCTAGGGACTGAAGCTTTCTTT; CDR3aa: CASPQGRLGTEAFF
len: 16; j_gene: TRBJ1-3; v_gene: TRBV19; d_gene: TRBD1; abundance: .; CDR3nt: TGTGCCAGTAGAACAGGGGACGCAAACTCTGGAAACACCATATATTTT; CDR3aa: CASRTGDANSGNTIYF
len: 15; j_gene: TRBJ1-5; v_gene: TRBV28; d_gene: .; abundance: .; CDR3nt: TGTGCCAGCAGGACCCCCCTCCATAGAGATCAGCCCCAGCATTTT; CDR3aa: CASRTPLHRDQPQHF
len: 13; j_gene: TRBJ1-2; v_gene: TRBV12-3/TRBV12-4; d_gene: .; abundance: .; CDR3nt: TGTGCCAGCAGTTTAGACAGGGTCTATGGCTACACCTTC; CDR3aa: CASSLDRVYGYTF
len: 14; j_gene: TRBJ2-7; v_gene: TRBV7-2; d_gene: .; abundance: .; CDR3nt: TGTGCCAGCAGCACCGACGGAGCTTCCTACGAGCAGTACTTC; CDR3aa: CASSTDGASYEQYF
len: 12; j_gene: TRBJ1-1; v_gene: TRBV6-2/TRBV6-3; d_gene: .; abundance: .; CDR3nt: TGTGCCAGCAGTCTGAATAAACCTGAAGCTTTCTTT; CDR3aa: CASSLNKPEAFF
len: 13; j_gene: TRBJ1-2; v_gene: TRBV15; d_gene: .; abundance: .; CDR3nt: TGTGCCACCAGCATGGGGCCGGGGTATGGCTACACCTTC; CDR3aa: CATSMGPGYGYTF
len: 16; j_gene: TRBJ2-7; v_gene: TRBV18; d_gene: TRBD2; abundance: few; CDR3nt: TGTGCCAGCTCACCACTTGGGACTAGCGGGGGAAACGAGCAGTACTTC; CDR3aa: CASSPLGTSGGNEQYF
len: 16; j_gene: TRBJ1-4; v_gene: TRBV9; d_gene: TRBD1; abundance: .; CDR3nt: TGTGCCAGCAGCGTAGCTGTCGGGACAGGTGGAGAAAAACTGTTTTTT; CDR3aa: CASSVAVGTGGEKLFF
len: 16; j_gene: TRBJ1-1; v_gene: TRBV11-1; d_gene: .; abundance: .; CDR3nt: TGTGCCAGCAGCCACCGACAGATATCGGAGCACACTGAAGCTTTCTTT; CDR3aa: CASSHRQISEHTEAFF
len: 13; j_gene: TRBJ2-3; v_gene: TRBV7-8; d_gene: .; abundance: .; CDR3nt: TGTGCCAGCAGCTCCCGCTCGTGGAATACGCAGTATTTT; CDR3aa: CASSSRSWNTQYF
len: 13; j_gene: TRBJ1-2; v_gene: TRBV3-1/TRBV3-2; d_gene: .; abundance: .; CDR3nt: TGTGCCAGCAGTTTAACAGTGGACTATGGCTACACCTTC; CDR3aa: CASSLTVDYGYTF
len: 15; j_gene: TRBJ1-4; v_gene: TRBV18; d_gene: TRBD1; abundance: .; CDR3nt: TGTGCCAGCTCCAGAGGACAGGCTAATAATGAAAAACTGTTTTTT; CDR3aa: CASSRGQANNEKLFF
len: 15; j_gene: TRBJ2-2; v_gene: TRBV7-8; d_gene: TRBD2; abundance: .; CDR3nt: TGTGCCAGCAGACCGACCGGGGGGGGTTCGAGGGAGCTGTTTTTT; CDR3aa: CASRPTGGGSRELFF
len: 15; j_gene: TRBJ1-4; v_gene: TRBV28; d_gene: .; abundance: once; CDR3nt: TGTGCCAGCAGGGGGGTAGAGACGGACAAGGGAAAACTGTTTTTT; CDR3aa: CASRGVETDKGKLFF